Presented here are 3 T cell receptor beta chains from one specimen sequenced in a study of CD8 T cells in ankylosing spondylitis. Study conclusions and caveats: Characteristic, it appeared, of ankylosing spondylitis blood was a TCR beta motif of several highly homologous variants.

In TCRdb, the 5' RACE reads were re-called with MiXCR into one record per CDR3 protein. The table lists tens of thousands of distinct CDR3 sequences, roughly 8.8% of them singletons, with about a third in the top ten. These receptors have no identified antigens. Material: blood, either unsorted or a sorted T cell fraction (not recorded which). Receptors were obtained from a male donor with ankylosing spondylitis.

This clonotype has ten or more counts. The chain recombines TRBV7-8 with TRBJ2-7; D gene uncertain. CDR3 size: 13 residues. V was clipped by 1 base and J by 3 bases, with 7 bases between them. CDR1 SGHVS and CDR2 FQNEAQ come from the germline V gene. Written as DNA, the CDR3 is TGTGCCAGCAGCTTAGGGGTGGTCTACGAGCAGTACGTC. Its protein product is CASSLGVVYEQYV.

This clonotype was picked up many times. This chain joins TRBV12-3 or TRBV12-4 and TRBJ2-1; 7 nucleotides line up with TRBD2. With 1 base clipped from V and 6 bases from J, the junction kept 3 bases outside the gene matches. The CDR3 consists of 14 residues. CDR3: CASSLGGLSNEQFF. In DNA, the CDR3 is TGTGCCAGCAGTTTAGGGGGACTAAGCAATGAGCAGTTCTTC.

This clonotype was seen ten or more times. This chain joins TRBV5-1 and TRBJ2-1; D ambiguous. CDR1 and CDR2 from the germline V gene are SGHRS and YFSETQ. The CDR3 totals 13 residues. Between the trimmed V and J ends, which lost 1 base and 1 base, there was a span of 3 bases. The CDR3 is CASSLWSYNEQFF. CDR3 DNA sequence: TGCGCCAGCAGCTTGTGGTCCTACAATGAGCAGTTCTTC.